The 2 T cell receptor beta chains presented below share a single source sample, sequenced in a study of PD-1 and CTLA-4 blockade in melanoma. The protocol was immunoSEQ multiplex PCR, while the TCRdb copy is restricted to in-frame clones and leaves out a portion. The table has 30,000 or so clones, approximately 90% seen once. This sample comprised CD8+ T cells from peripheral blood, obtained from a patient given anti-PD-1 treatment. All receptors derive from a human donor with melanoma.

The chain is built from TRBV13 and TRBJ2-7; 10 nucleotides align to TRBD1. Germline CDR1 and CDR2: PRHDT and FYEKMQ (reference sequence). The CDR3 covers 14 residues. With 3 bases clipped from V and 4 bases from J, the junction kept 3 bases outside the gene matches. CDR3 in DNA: TGTGCCAGCAGCTTCTGGGACAGGGGATACGAGCAGTACTTC. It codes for CASSFWDRGYEQYF.

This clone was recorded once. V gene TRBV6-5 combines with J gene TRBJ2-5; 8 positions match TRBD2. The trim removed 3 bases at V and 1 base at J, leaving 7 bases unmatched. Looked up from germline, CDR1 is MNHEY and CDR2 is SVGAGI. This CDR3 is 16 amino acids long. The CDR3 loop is CASSYRAGVVQETQYF. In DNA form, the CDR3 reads TGTGCCAGCAGTTATCGAGCGGGGGTTGTCCAAGAGACCCAGTACTTC.